This record covers a single T cell receptor beta chain. In the authors' workflow: By means of reference gene primer amplification, nucleated cell counts were estimated. This table comes from immunoSEQ multiplex PCR, and its TCRdb copy is limited to in-frame clones, with some not included. The V and J calls and clone size come from that table; D and trimming were worked out from the DNA. The sample contains roughly 250,000 clones, about four fifths of which appear only once. This sample stems from a study of blood T cell repertoires in COVID-19. Study at large: Donors in the United States, Italy and Spain gave samples during acute or convalescent COVID-19.

Seattle's enrolled individuals joined amid active infection and were then monitored longitudinally. The TCR was taken from a person aged 70 to 85 with COVID-19, enrolled during active disease. The sequenced sample consisted of peripheral blood.

CDR3 protein: CSVSAGANYGYTF. In DNA form, the CDR3 reads TGCAGCGTTTCGGCGGGTGCTAACTATGGCTACACCTTC. This chain links TRBV29-1 with TRBJ1-2; D remains ambiguous. This CDR3 contains 13 residues. The germline CDR1 and CDR2 sequences are SQVTM and ANQGSEA. Trimming shortened V by 5 bases and J by 0 bases, and 10 bases separated the two germline ends.